A single sample is the source of the 9 T cell receptor beta chains below, sequenced in a study of T cells in Graves' hyperthyroidism and ophthalmopathy. Amplified TCR beta CDR3 regions derived from RNA transcripts. When the TCR CDR3 underwent first-round RT-PCR, the HTBI primer set was used. Each CDR3 protein is one row after TCRdb ran MiXCR on the multiplex PCR reads. The sample has over 250,000 distinct CDR3 sequences; 25% to 30% are singletons. Sequencing used blood. These receptor sequences come from a man aged 35 to 55 with Graves' hyperthyroidism that later progressed to Graves' ophthalmopathy.

This clonotype was counted ten times or more. The V gene is TRBV28, the J gene TRBJ2-7; D may be TRBD1 (5 bases). CDR1 and CDR2 from the germline V gene are MDHEN and SYDVKM. This CDR3 has 11 residues. V lost 5 bases and J lost 7, with 9 bases in between. CDR3 sequence reads: CASSGAGEQYF. The CDR3 coding sequence is TGTGCCAGCAGTGGGGCAGGTGAGCAGTACTTC. The variable domain in full, completed from reference TRBV28 and TRBJ2-7, reads DVKVTQSSRYLVKRTGEKVFLECVQDMDHENMFWYRQDPGLGLRLIYFSYDVKMKEKGDIPEGYSVSREKKERFSLILESASTNQTSMYLCASSGAGEQYFGPGTRLTVT.

At least ten counts were recorded for this clonotype. The chain has TRBV12-3 or TRBV12-4 and TRBJ2-7, with 8 nucleotides matching TRBD2. This CDR3 region has 14 residues. Losses at the gene ends were 3 bases for V and 6 bases for J; bases not matched to a gene: 7. CDR3 coding DNA: TGTGCCAGCAGTTTCGCAAGCGGGAGTGGCGAGCAGTACTTC. This codes for CASSFASGSGEQYF.

This clonotype was found many times. The genes are TRBV12-3 or TRBV12-4 and TRBJ1-6, with D possibly being TRBD1 (6 bases). The CDR3 extends over 17 amino acids. V gave up 3 bases and J gave up 4 bases, with 16 bases separating them. For the CDR3, the DNA is TGTGCCAGCAGTTTTCGACAGGAGGGGAGGTATAATTCACCCCTCCACTTT. Protein: CASSFRQEGRYNSPLHF.

This clonotype was recorded at least ten times. The J gene is TRBJ2-5, the V gene TRBV19; 8 bases agree with TRBD2. The CDR3 has 15 amino acids. V shed 6 bases and J 3 bases; nucleotides not matched to a gene: 9. Germline V gene sequence: CDR1 LNHDA, CDR2 SQIVND (reference sequence). CDR3 sequence (DNA): TGTGCCAGTAGCGGCGGGGGACTAGGAGAAGAGACCCAGTACTTC. Residues: CASSGGGLGEETQYF.

This clonotype was seen at least ten times. The chain carries TRBV11-1 and TRBJ1-2, with D unclear. CDR1 and CDR2 from the germline V gene are SGHAT and FQDESV (reference sequence). Trimming pared 4 bases from V and 1 base from J, leaving 19 bases between. This CDR3 comprises 17 residues. The chain's CDR3 is CASSSAFGVGSNYGYTF. As DNA, the CDR3 is TGTGCCAGCAGCTCAGCGTTTGGGGTTGGTAGTAACTATGGCTACACCTTC.

The rearrangement links TRBV6-1 to TRBJ1-2; no clear D. Deletions cut 6 bases from V and 4 bases from J, with 15 bases between. The CDR3 spans 14 residues. The germline gives CDR1 MNHNS, CDR2 SASEGT. The CDR3 sequence: CASSDDGQSYGYTF. The DNA for the CDR3 is TGTGCCAGCAGCGACGACGGGCAGAGCTATGGCTACACCTTC.

This clonotype was recorded at least ten times. The chain employs TRBV30 and TRBJ1-5, with D possibly TRBD1 on 6 matching bases. From germline, CDR1 is GTSNPN and CDR2 SVGIG (reference sequence). V dropped 0 bases and J dropped 3 bases, with 9 bases sitting between them. This CDR3 has 14 amino acids. This chain's CDR3 is CAWSVRGYNQPQHF. As DNA, the CDR3 is TGTGCCTGGAGTGTAAGGGGGTACAATCAGCCCCAGCATTTT. The variable domain in full, completed from reference TRBV30 and TRBJ1-5, reads SQTIHQWPATLVQPVGSPLSLECTVEGTSNPNLYWYRQAAGRGLQLLFYSVGIGQISSEVPQNLSASRPQDRQFILSSKKLLLSDSGFYLCAWSVRGYNQPQHFGDGTRLSIL.

This clonotype was counted ten times or more. V usage is TRBV4-2 and J usage is TRBJ1-5, with D possibly TRBD1 on 5 matching bases. Trimming removed 3 bases from V and 6 bases from J, with 15 bases in between. Germline V gives CDR1 LGHNA, CDR2 YNFKEQ. The CDR3 sequence is 15 residues long. This chain's CDR3 is CASSQVDQGIQPQHF. The CDR3 region has the DNA TGTGCCAGCAGCCAGGTCGACCAGGGTATTCAGCCCCAGCATTTT.

This clonotype was picked up many times. V usage is TRBV30 and J usage is TRBJ1-5; unclear D gene. The CDR3 length is 13 residues. Germline-derived CDR1 and CDR2 are GTSNPN and SVGIG (reference sequence). V was pared by 2 bases and J by 1 base, with 6 bases between. The CDR3 reads CAWSLGSNQPQHF. The CDR3 DNA reads TGTGCCTGGAGTCTTGGGAGCAATCAGCCCCAGCATTTT.